A single sample is the source of the 11 T cell receptor beta chains below, sequenced in a study of shared clonotypes between healthy human individuals. Libraries were prepared by immunoSEQ multiplex PCR; TCRdb keeps only in-frame clonotypes and omits some of them. The sample lists around 2.5 million clones, roughly 93% occurring once. The sample was naive CD4+ T cells from PBMCs. The subset denotes: CD45RA+ positively selected. The receptors here all came from a young man in good health. Some clones in this sample may be carry-over from other donors' samples.

The rearrangement uses TRBV28 and TRBJ2-4, with TRBD2 matching over 16 bases. The trim removed 6 bases at V and 11 bases at J, leaving 4 bases unmatched. The CDR3 has 14 residues. CDR1 is MDHEN and CDR2 is SYDVKM in the germline V gene. The CDR3 reads CASSPGLAGGLQYF. CDR3 nucleotides: TGTGCCAGCAGCCCGGGACTAGCGGGAGGGCTTCAGTACTTC.

Worth noting for this clone: Other DNA sequences within the sample encode an identical CDR3. The rearrangement uses TRBV6-5 and TRBJ1-1, with TRBD1 identical over 8 bases. The CDR3 has 12 residues. V gave up 6 bases and J gave up 4 bases; unmatched junction bases: 1. The V gene's germline CDR1 is MNHEY and CDR2 SVGAGI. The CDR3 is CASRDRVTEAFF. The CDR3, as DNA: TGTGCCAGCAGGGACAGGGTCACTGAAGCTTTCTTT.

The rearrangement links TRBV11-2 to TRBJ2-5; either TRBD1 or TRBD2 may fit D (5 bases each). The V gene's germline CDR1 is SGHAT and CDR2 FQNNGV. The CDR3 consists of 13 residues. V lost 6 bases to trimming and J lost 1 base, with 9 bases between them. The CDR3 sequence is CASSGGFQETQYF. The CDR3 DNA reads TGTGCCAGCAGTGGGGGATTCCAAGAGACCCAGTACTTC.

This chain joins TRBV28 and TRBJ1-1; no firm D call. V was trimmed by 4 bases and J by 5 bases, leaving 11 bases between them. Germline V CDR1 and CDR2: MDHEN, SYDVKM. The CDR3 has 13 amino acids. DNA of the CDR3: TGTGCCAGCAGTTCTACATGGTGGACTGAAGCTTTCTTT. Its translation is CASSSTWWTEAFF.

The gene calls are TRBV9 and TRBJ1-3; TRBD1 matches at 9 bases. Germline assignment: CDR1 SGDLS and CDR2 YYNGEE. The trim removed 3 bases at V and 1 base at J, leaving 14 bases unmatched. This CDR3 has 19 amino acids. The CDR3 protein is CASSATGGNHRPSGNTIYF. The CDR3 nucleotides are TGTGCCAGCAGCGCTACAGGGGGCAACCACCGACCTTCTGGAAACACCATATATTTT. Using reference TRBV9 and TRBJ1-3 for the parts outside the CDR3, the full variable domain is DSGVTQTPKHLITATGQRVTLRCSPRSGDLSVYWYQQSLDQGLQFLIQYYNGEERAKGNILERFSAQQFPDLHSELNLSSLELGDSALYFCASSATGGNHRPSGNTIYFGEGSWLTVV.

This clone appeared once. The chain is built from TRBV19 and TRBJ1-1; D is unclear. Trimming left V 5 bases short and J 0 bases short, with 13 bases between. This CDR3 spans 15 amino acids. CDR1 is LNHDA and CDR2 is SQIVND in the germline V gene (reference sequence). The CDR3 is CASSPTVVLNTEAFF. CDR3 bases: TGTGCCAGTAGTCCTACGGTGGTCCTGAACACTGAAGCTTTCTTT.

The V gene is TRBV28, the J gene TRBJ1-5, with D maybe TRBD1 (5 bases). This CDR3 spans 13 amino acids. Germline V lookup: CDR1 MDHEN, CDR2 SYDVKM. Trimming stripped 6 bases from V and 9 bases from J, with 15 bases between. The chain's CDR3 is CASSIQGARPQHF. For the CDR3, the DNA is TGTGCCAGCAGCATTCAGGGAGCTAGGCCCCAGCATTTT.

The rearrangement joins TRBV7-9 to TRBJ1-4; maybe TRBD1 (5 bases). From germline, CDR1 is SEHNR and CDR2 FQNEAQ (reference sequence). The CDR3 consists of 14 residues. Trimming removed 1 base from V and 7 bases from J, with 10 bases in between. CDR3 bases: TGTGCCAGCAGCTTAGGAGGGGAGGGTGAAAAACTGTTTTTT. Translated, it gives CASSLGGEGEKLFF.

This chain connects TRBV2 to TRBJ2-7; weak D call: TRBD2 (5 bases). Trimming left V 1 base short and J 3 bases short, with 10 bases between. Germline CDR1 reads SNHLY; CDR2 reads FYNNEI. The CDR3 length is 14 residues. The CDR3 DNA follows: TGTGCCAGCAGTGAAGGTGGACTTTACTACGAGCAGTACTTC. The encoded protein is CASSEGGLYYEQYF.

V gene TRBV6-1 combines with J gene TRBJ2-2; D perhaps matches TRBD1 (6 bases). The V gene's germline CDR1 is MNHNS and CDR2 SASEGT. This CDR3 is built from 16 residues. V was pared by 6 bases and J by 1 base, with 15 bases between. The CDR3 nucleotides are TGTGCCAGCAGGGAACGGACAGCCCTGAACACCGGGGAGCTGTTTTTT. The encoded protein is CASRERTALNTGELFF.

The CDR3: CASTGLDIYEQYF. The CDR3 DNA reads as TGTGCCAGCACCGGGCTGGATATCTACGAGCAGTACTTC. V is TRBV6-1 and J is TRBJ2-7; D call uncertain. The germline V gene encodes CDR1 MNHNS and CDR2 SASEGT. This CDR3 spans 13 amino acids. The V end lost 7 bases, the J end lost 3 bases, and 13 bases lay between the germline ends.